The rows below give T cell receptor beta chains drawn from one sample of a study of shared clonotypes between healthy human individuals. Using immunoSEQ multiplex PCR, the repertoire was profiled, and TCRdb retains in-frame clones only, with some absent. Of about 1 million clones listed, 70% to 80% are singletons. The material sequenced was memory CD4+ T cells sorted from blood. The origin of the receptors is a man aged 18 to 30 in good health. Both conserved end residues are part of each CDR3. The order of the fields is J gene, clone size, V gene, D gene, CDR3 protein, CDR3 DNA. The D gene is left open where the match is weak. The listing skips clone size in some rows; elsewhere it reads once, few, many or a size class.

>TRBJ2-7|.|TRBV7-9|TRBD1
CASSLTGVTYEQYF
TGTGCCAGCAGCTTAACAGGGGTAACCTACGAGCAGTACTTC
>TRBJ1-1|.|TRBV5-6|.
CASSFGVLGNTEAFF
TGTGCCAGCAGCTTTGGAGTGTTGGGGAACACTGAAGCTTTCTTT
>TRBJ2-1|few|TRBV5-1|TRBD2
CASSLRTSGGNNEQFF
TGCGCCAGCAGCTTGAGGACTAGCGGGGGAAACAATGAGCAGTTCTTC
>TRBJ1-5|.|TRBV19|TRBD1
CASSTTGESNQPQHF
TGTGCCAGTAGTACGACAGGGGAAAGCAATCAGCCCCAGCATTTT
>TRBJ2-5|.|TRBV28|.
CATSPRDGKSPQYF
TGTGCCACCAGCCCCCGGGACGGGAAGAGTCCCCAGTACTTC
>TRBJ2-4|.|TRBV5-4|.
CASSLGGTGLSGVNIQYF
TGTGCCAGCAGCTTGGGAGGCACAGGGCTTTCGGGAGTGAACATTCAGTACTTC
>TRBJ2-5|.|TRBV5-1|.
CASSWVAGQETQYF
TGCGCCAGCAGCTGGGTGGCGGGACAAGAGACCCAGTACTTC
>TRBJ2-5|.|TRBV5-4|TRBD1
CASSQQGESETQYF
TGTGCCAGCAGCCAACAGGGGGAGTCGGAGACCCAGTACTTC
>TRBJ1-2|.|TRBV4-3|.
CASSQVWGSEGGYTF
TGCGCCAGCAGCCAAGTGTGGGGTTCTGAGGGTGGCTACACCTTC
>TRBJ2-5|.|TRBV5-4|TRBD1
CASSLKDRAETQYF
TGTGCCAGCAGCTTGAAGGACAGGGCAGAGACCCAGTACTTC
>TRBJ1-3|.|TRBV7-9|.
CASSSWGLTGGNTIYF
TGTGCCAGCAGCTCCTGGGGCCTGACGGGGGGAAACACCATATATTTT
>TRBJ1-6|few|TRBV6-6|.
CASSSGPSYNSPLHF
TGTGCCAGCAGCTCAGGGCCGTCCTATAATTCACCCCTCCACTTT
>TRBJ2-5|.|TRBV7-7|.
CASSLKPQGTQYF
TGTGCTAGCAGCCTGAAGCCACAGGGGACCCAGTACTTC
>TRBJ1-2|once|TRBV28|.
CASSLGPSYGYTF
TGTGCCAGCAGCCTGGGGCCCTCCTATGGCTACACCTTC
>TRBJ1-6|.|TRBV30|.
CACRNFLPGALHF
TGTGCCTGCCGCAACTTCCTCCCGGGGGCCCTCCACTTT
>TRBJ1-6|.|TRBV11-2|TRBD1
CASNEQGAGSPLHF
TGTGCCAGCAACGAACAGGGGGCCGGTTCACCCCTCCACTTT
>TRBJ1-6|.|TRBV19|TRBD1
CASSLGQGVSASPLHF
TGTGCCAGTAGCCTGGGACAGGGGGTTTCAGCCTCACCCCTCCACTTT
>TRBJ1-2|.|TRBV2|.
CASSPGAKNGYTF
TGTGCCAGCAGTCCAGGGGCGAAGAATGGCTACACCTTC